The 32 T cell receptor beta chains listed next were all sequenced from one sample in a study of beta chain features in type 1 diabetes. Expressed TCRB transcripts were sequenced because the isolated RNA had all been reverse transcribed beforehand. Sequenced by immunoSEQ multiplex PCR; TCRdb stores in-frame clones only, minus some. Seen here are under 950,000 clones, roughly a sixth observed once, and the top ten hold about 0.02%. The material sequenced was naive CD4+ T cells from blood. The receptors were gathered from a woman younger than 35 in good health.

This clone occurred a few times. Distinct nucleotide sequences in the sample also encode this CDR3. V gene TRBV18 combines with J gene TRBJ2-1; D uncertain. Trimming removed 0 bases at V and 6 bases at J, with 3 bases between. The CDR3 covers 12 residues. In germline, CDR1 is KGHSH, CDR2 LQKENI. The CDR3: CASSPPSNEQFF. The CDR3 bases are TGTGCCAGCTCACCACCCTCCAATGAGCAGTTCTTC.

V is TRBV11-1 and J is TRBJ1-1; D is uncertain. Germline CDR1 and CDR2: SGHAT and FQDESV (reference sequence). CDR3 length: 13 amino acids. The V gene lost 5 bases and the J gene lost 2 bases, with 9 bases spanning the gap. As DNA, the CDR3 is TGTGCCAGCAGCGAGGACCATAACACTGAAGCTTTCTTT. The encoded protein is CASSEDHNTEAFF.

The chain carries TRBV6-1 and TRBJ2-7; D is possibly TRBD1 (6 bases). The CDR3 contains 14 residues. The V and J ends lost 4 bases and 1 base respectively, with 11 bases between them. Germline values: CDR1 MNHNS, CDR2 SASEGT. DNA for the CDR3: TGTGCCAGCAGTGCCCTACAGGGATCCTACGAGCAGTACTTC. Protein: CASSALQGSYEQYF.

The chain combines TRBV2 with TRBJ1-5; D unclear. This CDR3 comprises 14 residues. Trimming stripped 6 bases from V and 5 bases from J, with 14 bases between. Germline CDR1 SNHLY, CDR2 FYNNEI. The CDR3 bases are TGTGCCAGCAGCAGGACCGTGCAATATCAGCCCCAGCATTTT. It codes for CASSRTVQYQPQHF. The full variable domain, rest sourced from reference TRBV2 and TRBJ1-5, is EPEVTQTPSHQVTQMGQEVILRCVPISNHLYFYWYRQILGQKVEFLVSFYNNEISEKSEIFDDQFSVERPDGSNFTLKIRSTKLEDSAMYFCASSRTVQYQPQHFGDGTRLSIL.

V and J are TRBV6-5 and TRBJ2-7, with D unclear. The germline gives CDR1 MNHEY, CDR2 SVGAGI. V was cut by 5 bases and J by 4 bases, with 15 bases left in between. CDR3 length equals 14 residues. For the CDR3, the DNA is TGTGCCAGCAGTCGATACCAAAACGATTACGAGCAGTACTTC. This translates into CASSRYQNDYEQYF.

This clone has a handful of counts. The same CDR3 can be traced to other DNA sequences in this sample. The rearrangement joins TRBV7-2 to TRBJ2-7; TRBD1 agrees at 10 bases. The V segment lost 0 bases and the J segment 2 bases; nucleotides outside the gene matches: 4. CDR3 length: 16 residues. The germline V gene encodes CDR1 SGHTA and CDR2 FQGNSA. The CDR3 DNA reads as TGTGCCAGCAGCTTAGCAGGGACAGGGGTGACCTACGAGCAGTACTTC. It codes for CASSLAGTGVTYEQYF.

This clone was seen a few times. This sequence joins TRBV18 and TRBJ2-3, with TRBD2 matching over 9 bases. CDR1 is KGHSH and CDR2 is LQKENI in the germline V gene. V dropped 3 bases and J dropped 5; count of bases not matched to a gene: 9. The CDR3 contains 16 residues. In DNA, the CDR3 is TGTGCCAGCTCACCTGGAATAGCGGGAGCTGGAGATACGCAGTATTTT. Its translation is CASSPGIAGAGDTQYF. Supplemented by reference TRBV18 and TRBJ2-3, the full variable domain reads NAGVMQNPRHLVRRRGQEARLRCSPMKGHSHVYWYRQLPEEGLKFMVYLQKENIIDESGMPKERFSAEFPKEGPSILRIQQVVRGDSAAYFCASSPGIAGAGDTQYFGPGTRLTVL.

This chain connects TRBV20-1 to TRBJ2-5; D call uncertain. The CDR3 extends over 11 amino acids. Germline-derived CDR1 and CDR2 are DFQATT and SNEGSKA (reference sequence). The ends were cut back, 5 bases at V and 8 bases at J, with 12 bases in the middle. The CDR3 here is CSAQNRDTQYF. The CDR3 nucleotides read TGCAGTGCTCAGAATAGAGATACCCAGTACTTC.

The chain employs TRBV11-2 and TRBJ2-7; tentative D call: TRBD1 (7 bases). The germline gives CDR1 SGHAT, CDR2 FQNNGV. The ends were cut back, 4 bases at V and 4 bases at J, with 14 bases in the middle. The CDR3 contains 14 residues. The DNA of the CDR3 is TGTGCCAGCAGCTCTCGACAGGGAGGTTACGAGCAGTACTTC. Its protein is CASSSRQGGYEQYF.

The rearrangement joins TRBV5-4 to TRBJ2-1; 9 bases align to TRBD1. The ends lost 0 bases at V and 3 bases at J; junction bases unmatched: 1. This CDR3 has 15 amino acids. CDR1 is SGHNT and CDR2 is YYREEE in the germline V gene (reference sequence). The CDR3 coding sequence is TGTGCCAGCAGCTTGGACAGGGGGCACTACAATGAGCAGTTCTTC. Translated: CASSLDRGHYNEQFF.

This clone was seen only a few times. The rearrangement links TRBV7-2 to TRBJ1-1; D gene ambiguous. The CDR3 length is 14 residues. V gave up 2 bases and J gave up 1 base, with 8 bases separating them. Germline V gives CDR1 SGHTA, CDR2 FQGNSA. The CDR3 DNA sequence: TGTGCCAGCAGCTTAAGCAAGCAGAACACTGAAGCTTTCTTT. Translated, it gives CASSLSKQNTEAFF. Variable domain in full (rest from reference TRBV7-2 and TRBJ1-1): GAGVSQSPSNKVTEKGKDVELRCDPISGHTALYWYRQSLGQGLEFLIYFQGNSAPDKSGLPSDRFSAERTGGSVSTLTIQRTQQEDSAVYLCASSLSKQNTEAFFGQGTRLTVV.

The J gene is TRBJ2-1, the V gene TRBV15; 9 nucleotides agree with TRBD1. CDR1 LNHNV and CDR2 YYDKDF come from the germline V gene (reference sequence). This CDR3 spans 16 amino acids. Trimming at V came to 9 bases and at J to 4 bases, leaving 13 bases not matched to a gene. Here the CDR3 DNA reads TGTGCCACTACGGGGGACAGGGCAAAGTATTACAATGAGCAGTTCTTC. It encodes CATTGDRAKYYNEQFF.

This clone has only a few counts. V usage is TRBV2 and J usage is TRBJ2-1, with 13 bases that match TRBD2. The CDR3 sequence is 16 residues long. J was trimmed by 3 bases and V by 5 bases; bases with no gene match: 4. CDR1 is SNHLY and CDR2 is FYNNEI in the germline V gene. CDR3 protein: CASSRLAGGLYNEQFF. The CDR3 DNA reads TGTGCCAGCAGTCGACTAGCGGGGGGACTCTACAATGAGCAGTTCTTC.

J is TRBJ2-1 and V is TRBV18; 8 bases are shared with TRBD2. This CDR3 contains 15 residues. Germline lookup yields CDR1 KGHSH and CDR2 LQKENI. The trim removed 2 bases at V and 8 bases at J, leaving 8 bases unmatched. The CDR3: CASSPRQREFHEQFF. The CDR3 DNA follows: TGTGCCAGCTCACCAAGGCAGCGGGAGTTCCATGAGCAGTTCTTC.

The V call is TRBV5-1, the J call TRBJ1-2, with 10 positions matching TRBD1. The trim removed 2 bases at V and 7 bases at J, leaving 5 bases unmatched. The CDR3 totals 14 residues. Germline V CDR1 and CDR2: SGHRS, YFSETQ. CDR3 sequence: CASSFIGTGVGYTF. DNA of the CDR3: TGCGCCAGCAGCTTCATCGGGACAGGGGTTGGCTACACCTTC.

This sequence joins TRBV10-3 and TRBJ2-5, with TRBD2 matching over 10 bases. The CDR3 consists of 14 residues. Looked up from germline, CDR1 is ENHRY and CDR2 is SYGVKD. V was clipped by 5 bases and J by 3 bases; unmatched bases: 3. The CDR3 DNA follows: TGTGCCATCAGTATAGCGGGAGGCGAAGAGACCCAGTACTTC. Encoded protein: CAISIAGGEETQYF.

The chain carries TRBV5-1 and TRBJ2-1, with D possibly being TRBD1 or TRBD2 (5 bases each). Germline V gene lookup returns CDR1 SGHRS and CDR2 YFSETQ. The CDR3 runs 13 residues. V was clipped by 0 bases and J by 8 bases, with 9 bases between them. The CDR3 bases are TGCGCCAGCAGCTTGGTGGGGGTTCATGAGCAGTTCTTC. This translates into CASSLVGVHEQFF.

CDR3 in amino acids: CASRGSGSQETQYF. The CDR3 DNA follows: TGCGCCAGCAGGGGCTCGGGGTCACAAGAGACCCAGTACTTC. This chain links TRBV10-2 with TRBJ2-5; tentatively, D is TRBD2 (5 bases). Trimming cost V 6 bases and J 2 bases, with 13 bases left between them. The CDR3 spans 14 residues. CDR1 is WSHSY, CDR2 SAAADI, per germline.

The genes are TRBV6-5 and TRBJ1-2; D perhaps matches TRBD1 (5 bases). The CDR3 spans 16 residues. Germline V gene sequence: CDR1 MNHEY, CDR2 SVGAGI. V was clipped by 2 bases and J by 2 bases, with 15 bases between them. CDR3: CASSYMGRSGNYGYTF. As DNA, the CDR3 is TGTGCCAGCAGTTACATGGGACGTTCAGGGAACTATGGCTACACCTTC.

This chain joins TRBV15 and TRBJ2-5; no definite D call. V was clipped by 0 bases and J by 5 bases, with 7 bases between them. The CDR3 contains 13 residues. CDR1 is LNHNV and CDR2 is YYDKDF in the germline V gene (reference sequence). The CDR3 DNA reads TGTGCCACCAGCAGAGATGTAAGGGAGACCCAGTACTTC. It translates to CATSRDVRETQYF.

This clone was recorded a few times. J is TRBJ2-3 and V is TRBV11-2; unclear D gene. Trimming removed 1 base from V and 3 bases from J, with 2 bases in between. The germline V gene has CDR1 SGHAT and CDR2 FQNNGV. This CDR3 is 12 amino acids long. CDR3 amino acids: CASSLATDTQYF. For the CDR3, the DNA is TGTGCCAGCAGCTTAGCTACAGATACGCAGTATTTT.

This clone showed up just a few times. The chain recombines TRBV5-1 with TRBJ1-3; 7 bases fit TRBD1. CDR1 and CDR2 from the germline V gene are SGHRS and YFSETQ. The V and J ends lost 3 bases and 1 base, in that order; junction bases with no gene match: 1. The CDR3 totals 14 residues. The CDR3 DNA reads TGCGCCAGCAGCTCAGGGGGATCTGGAAACACCATATATTTT. Protein: CASSSGGSGNTIYF. Full variable domain (remainder filled in from reference TRBV5-1 and TRBJ1-3): KAGVTQTPRYLIKTRGQQVTLSCSPISGHRSVSWYQQTPGQGLQFLFEYFSETQRNKGNFPGRFSGRQFSNSRSEMNVSTLELGDSALYLCASSSGGSGNTIYFGEGSWLTVV.

This clone was picked up a small number of times. The chain recombines TRBV6-5 with TRBJ2-5; D ambiguous. The CDR3 is 14 amino acids. From germline, CDR1 is MNHEY and CDR2 SVGAGI. V lost 5 bases and J 2 bases, leaving 12 bases between the germline ends. The CDR3 DNA reads as TGTGCCAGCAGTCATAGACTGTTACAAGAGACCCAGTACTTC. As protein: CASSHRLLQETQYF.

The chain links TRBV10-3 to TRBJ2-2; D not resolved. CDR1 is ENHRY and CDR2 is SYGVKD in the germline V gene. The V and J ends lost 4 bases and 2 bases respectively, with 8 bases between them. This CDR3 comprises 14 residues. CDR3 protein: CAISGSANTGELFF. CDR3 nucleotides: TGTGCCATCAGTGGGAGCGCAAACACCGGGGAGCTGTTTTTT.

The chain uses TRBV6-1 and TRBJ2-1; 10 nucleotides line up with TRBD1. The trim removed 0 bases at V and 6 bases at J, leaving 8 bases unmatched. Germline V gene data show CDR1 as MNHNS and CDR2 as SASEGT. The CDR3 covers 17 residues. DNA for the CDR3: TGTGCCAGCAGTGAAGCCTTCGACAGGGGGCTTATCAATGAGCAGTTCTTC. It encodes CASSEAFDRGLINEQFF.

V and J are TRBV6-5 and TRBJ1-1, with unresolved D. The CDR3 is 13 residues long. Trimming removed 7 bases from V and 7 bases from J, with 16 bases in between. Germline V CDR1 and CDR2: MNHEY, SVGAGI. The CDR3 nucleotides are TGTGCCAGCAAAGCAAGGGCCGGGAATGAAGCTTTCTTT. Its protein product is CASKARAGNEAFF.

This clone was counted between two and nine times. V and J are TRBV7-9 and TRBJ2-6; 10 bases line up with TRBD1. This CDR3 comprises 19 residues. CDR1 and CDR2 (germline): SEHNR, FQNEAQ (reference sequence). The V and J ends lost 5 bases and 0 bases, in that order; junction bases with no gene match: 10. The CDR3 loop is CASSARQGAENSGANVLTF. The CDR3 bases are TGTGCCAGCAGCGCCCGACAGGGGGCAGAGAACTCTGGGGCCAACGTCCTGACTTTC.

This clone has more than one count but fewer than ten. The chain combines TRBV5-1 with TRBJ2-5; the D call may be TRBD1 or TRBD2 (5 bases each). The last part of the DNA fits TRBJ2-7 better; the J call may be wrong. The CDR3 has 17 amino acids. CDR1 is SGHRS, CDR2 YFSETQ, per germline. CDR3 in amino acids: CASSLAPPGPRPYEQYF. The CDR3 DNA reads TGCGCCAGCAGCTTGGCTCCGCCGGGACCGAGACCCTACGAGCAGTACTTC.

J is TRBJ2-7 and V is TRBV5-5; no clear D gene. Germline V gene lookup returns CDR1 SGHKS and CDR2 YYEKEE (reference sequence). V lost 0 bases and J 2 bases, leaving 12 bases between the germline ends. The CDR3 length is 15 residues. The CDR3 protein is CASSLVSGIPYEQYF. The CDR3 DNA follows: TGTGCCAGCAGCTTGGTATCTGGGATCCCCTACGAGCAGTACTTC.

J is TRBJ1-5 and V is TRBV4-3; unclear D gene. The V gene lost 0 bases and the J gene lost 1 base, with 7 bases spanning the gap. The germline CDR1 and CDR2 sequences are LGHNA and YSLEER. There are 15 residues in the CDR3. CDR3 residues: CASSQDRVSNQPQHF. CDR3 DNA: TGCGCCAGCAGCCAAGATAGAGTCAGCAATCAGCCCCAGCATTTT.

This chain uses TRBV7-8 with TRBJ2-7; unclear D gene. With 5 bases removed from V and 0 bases from J, the gap between germline ends came to 8 bases. CDR3 length equals 13 residues. Germline values: CDR1 SGHVS, CDR2 FQNEAQ. The CDR3 reads CASSKTGSYEQYF. The CDR3, as DNA: TGTGCCAGCAGCAAGACTGGCTCCTACGAGCAGTACTTC. Full variable domain (missing parts from reference TRBV7-8 and TRBJ2-7): GAGVSQSPRYKVAKRGQDVALRCDPISGHVSLFWYQQALGQGPEFLTYFQNEAQLDKSGLPSDRFFAERPEGSVSTLKIQRTQQEDSAVYLCASSKTGSYEQYFGPGTRLTVT.

The gene calls are TRBV4-3 and TRBJ2-1; 13 nucleotides line up with TRBD2. V trimming: 1 base; J trimming: 6 bases; junction bases outside the gene matches: 6. Germline CDR1 reads LGHNA; CDR2 reads YSLEER. This CDR3 contains 17 residues. CDR3 amino acids: CASSQGGLAGRVNEQFF. The CDR3 DNA sequence: TGCGCCAGCAGCCAAGGGGGACTAGCGGGACGGGTCAATGAGCAGTTCTTC.